The 21 T cell receptor beta chains below all came from one sample that was sequenced in a study of OX40 agonist ivuxolimab in advanced cancers. Assay: immunoSEQ multiplex PCR; the TCRdb copy retains only in-frame clones and omits some. The top ten clones hold more than 8.5% of a sample with around 76,000 clones, 70% to 90% of them seen once. Source: CD4+ or CD8+ T cells sorted from blood, taken in a trial of the OX40 agonist ivuxolimab. These receptors originate from an adult with an advanced solid tumor such as melanoma, head and neck, liver or kidney cancer.

The chain is built from TRBV5-6 and TRBJ1-2; no reliable D call. From germline, CDR1 is SGHDT and CDR2 YYEEEE. This CDR3 contains 11 residues. The V gene lost 3 bases and the J gene lost 8 bases, with 8 bases spanning the gap. The CDR3 DNA reads TGTGCCAGCAGCTATGGGTACGGCTACACCTTC. Its protein product is CASSYGYGYTF.

The chain employs TRBV11-2 and TRBJ1-5; D is uncertain. This CDR3 spans 13 amino acids. Germline V gene sequence: CDR1 SGHAT, CDR2 FQNNGV. Trimming pared 5 bases from V and 0 bases from J, leaving 5 bases between. The CDR3 sequence: CASSPYSNQPQHF. CDR3 DNA sequence: TGTGCCAGCAGCCCATATAGCAATCAGCCCCAGCATTTT.

In the case of this clone: A read error may account for a junction end that differs from germline. The CDR3 DNA is TGTGCCAGCAGCTCAATGGGACTAGCGGGGGTCCCACGAATCTTC. Amino acid sequence: CASSSMGLAGVPRIF. This chain uses TRBV7-2 with TRBJ2-1; 14 bases are shared with TRBD2. Germline V gene lookup returns CDR1 SGHTA and CDR2 FQGNSA. This CDR3 contains 15 residues.

This sequence joins TRBV18 and TRBJ2-5, with TRBD1 identical over 11 bases. Germline loops: CDR1 KGHSH, CDR2 LQKENI. V lost 2 bases, J lost 10 bases, and 15 bases stayed unmatched. The CDR3 is 17 residues long. The CDR3 region is CASSPNPGTGGECCQYF. CDR3 nucleotide sequence: TGTGCCAGCTCACCAAACCCCGGGACAGGGGGTGAATGCTGCCAGTACTTC.

The chain has TRBV4-1 and TRBJ1-6; 7 nucleotides match TRBD1. From germline, CDR1 is MGHRA and CDR2 YSYEKL. Trimming removed 4 bases from V and 0 bases from J; junction bases left unmatched: 9. CDR3 length equals 18 residues. The CDR3 protein is CASSLTVQGSSYNSPLHF. CDR3 coding DNA: TGCGCCAGCAGCCTGACAGTACAGGGGAGCTCCTATAATTCACCCCTCCACTTT.

The CDR3 loop reads CASSSLSFAYEQYF. As DNA, the CDR3 is TGTGCCAGCAGCTCGCTCAGTTTTGCCTACGAGCAGTACTTC. The V gene is TRBV11-2, the J gene TRBJ2-7; D unresolved. V shed 4 bases and J shed 2 bases, with 12 bases lying between them. The CDR3 length is 14 residues. Germline CDR1 reads SGHAT; CDR2 reads FQNNGV.

The chain couples TRBV29-1 to TRBJ2-7, with TRBD1 identical over 7 bases. CDR1 and CDR2 (germline): SQVTM, ANQGSEA. The junction had 13 bases not matched to a gene; V was cut back by 7 bases and J by 7 bases. The CDR3 loop spans 13 amino acids. The CDR3 loop is CSGRDSLTLEQYF. CDR3 DNA: TGCAGCGGCAGGGACAGCTTAACTCTGGAGCAGTACTTC.

J is TRBJ2-2 and V is TRBV11-2, with no clear D. The V and J ends lost 2 bases and 7 bases respectively, with 5 bases between them. The length of the CDR3 is 12 residues. Germline CDR1 is SGHAT and CDR2 is FQNNGV. The CDR3 spells CASSLPNGELFF. Written as DNA, the CDR3 is TGTGCCAGCAGCTTACCTAACGGGGAGCTGTTTTTT.

The genes are TRBV7-6 and TRBJ2-1, with 11 nucleotides matching TRBD2. Losses at the gene ends were 2 bases for V and 5 bases for J; bases not matched to a gene: 5. Germline values: CDR1 SGHVS, CDR2 FNYEAQ. The CDR3 loop spans 16 amino acids. The CDR3 sequence is CASSLHGTSGDNEQFF. As DNA, the CDR3 is TGTGCCAGCAGCTTACATGGGACTAGCGGCGACAATGAGCAGTTCTTC.

This chain connects TRBV5-1 to TRBJ1-1, with no clear D. The V end was cut by 1 base, the J end by 5 bases, with 9 bases between. The CDR3 length is 13 residues. From germline, CDR1 is SGHRS and CDR2 YFSETQ. CDR3 DNA sequence: TGCGCCAGCAGCTTGATGGGTAGAACTGAAGCTTTCTTT. Protein sequence: CASSLMGRTEAFF.

This sequence joins TRBV12-5 and TRBJ1-1, with 10 bases lining up with TRBD1. Germline V gene data show CDR1 as LGHNT and CDR2 as FRNRAP. Germline trimming cut 2 bases from V and 1 base from J; bases unmatched to any gene: 10. This CDR3 has 18 residues. This CDR3 is CASGLKPGQGWANTEAFF. For the CDR3, the DNA is TGTGCTAGTGGTTTGAAACCGGGACAGGGGTGGGCGAACACTGAAGCTTTCTTT. Variable domain in full (rest from reference TRBV12-5 and TRBJ1-1): DARVTQTPRHKVTEMGQEVTMRCQPILGHNTVFWYRQTMMQGLELLAYFRNRAPLDDSGMPKDRFSAEMPDATLATLKIQPSEPRDSAVYFCASGLKPGQGWANTEAFFGQGTRLTVV.

J is TRBJ1-2 and V is TRBV2; TRBD1 aligns across 7 bases. The J segment lost 5 bases and the V segment lost 3 bases, leaving 12 bases of the junction unmatched. The CDR3 is 16 residues long. CDR1 is SNHLY, CDR2 FYNNEI, per germline. The CDR3 DNA reads TGTGCCAGCAGTGACGGAGGGGGCACCGCTGTATATGGCTACACCTTC. Protein sequence: CASSDGGGTAVYGYTF.

The rearrangement joins TRBV21-1 to TRBJ2-3; the table's D call TRBD1 went unverified against the DNA. TRBV21-1 is a listed pseudogene. This CDR3 has 17 amino acids. CDR3 residues: CARYRVTVKLNTDTQYF. In nucleotides, the CDR3 is TGTGCCAGGTACAGGGTAACGGTGAAACTGAACACAGATACGCAGTATTTT.

CDR3 sequence reads: CASQTSFSGNTIYF. In nucleotides, the CDR3 is TGTGCCAGCCAGACAAGCTTCTCTGGAAACACCATATATTTT. The J gene is TRBJ1-3, the V gene TRBV6-5; no clear D. The CDR3 runs 14 residues. The germline V and J ends were trimmed by 8 bases and 0 bases, with 11 bases remaining between them. Per the germline V gene, CDR1 is MNHEY and CDR2 is SVGAGI.

V is TRBV7-9 and J is TRBJ2-7; D gene ambiguous. V dropped 4 bases and J dropped 5 bases, with 9 bases sitting between them. Germline assignment: CDR1 SEHNR and CDR2 FQNEAQ (reference sequence). The CDR3 length is 12 residues. CDR3 nucleotide sequence: TGTGCCAGCAGCTACGCCCAAGACGAGCAGTACTTC. Amino acid sequence: CASSYAQDEQYF. Using reference TRBV7-9 and TRBJ2-7 for the parts outside the CDR3, the full variable domain is DTGVSQNPRHKITKRGQNVTFRCDPISEHNRLYWYRQTLGQGPEFLTYFQNEAQLEKSRLLSDRFSAERPKGSFSTLEIQRTEQGDSAMYLCASSYAQDEQYFGPGTRLTVT.

The chain joins TRBV6-6 to TRBJ2-7, with TRBD1 matching 12 bases. Germline lookup yields CDR1 MNHNY and CDR2 SVGAGI (reference sequence). CDR3 length equals 15 residues. Unmatched junction bases numbered 7, after V lost 6 bases and J lost 4 bases. CDR3 in amino acids: CASSLGDRGPYEQYF. CDR3 DNA: TGTGCCAGCAGCCTTGGGGACAGGGGGCCATACGAGCAGTACTTC.

This clone showed up just once. The J gene is TRBJ2-5, the V gene TRBV18; tentative D call: TRBD1 (5 bases). The germline V gene encodes CDR1 KGHSH and CDR2 LQKENI. V was trimmed by 1 base and J by 1 base, leaving 10 bases between them. The CDR3 totals 15 residues. CDR3 sequence: CASSPRGGSQETQYF. CDR3 DNA sequence: TGTGCCAGCTCACCACGGGGCGGCAGCCAAGAGACCCAGTACTTC. Using reference TRBV18 and TRBJ2-5 for the parts outside the CDR3, the full variable domain is NAGVMQNPRHLVRRRGQEARLRCSPMKGHSHVYWYRQLPEEGLKFMVYLQKENIIDESGMPKERFSAEFPKEGPSILRIQQVVRGDSAAYFCASSPRGGSQETQYFGPGTRLLVL.

This sequence joins TRBV7-3 and TRBJ2-2; D call uncertain. The CDR3 loop spans 12 amino acids. V lost 2 bases, J lost 6 bases, and 4 bases lay in between. The V gene's germline CDR1 is SGHTA and CDR2 FQGTGA. The CDR3 DNA reads as TGTGCCAGCAGCTTACTGTCCGGGGAGCTGTTTTTT. This codes for CASSLLSGELFF.

CDR3: CSALLAGSSYEQYF. The CDR3 nucleotides read TGCAGCGCACTACTAGCGGGATCTTCCTACGAGCAGTACTTC. The chain employs TRBV29-1 and TRBJ2-7, with TRBD2 identical over 10 bases. The V gene end was trimmed by 7 bases and the J gene end by 1 base; junction bases not matched to a gene: 7. The CDR3 has 14 amino acids. Per the germline V gene, CDR1 is SQVTM and CDR2 is ANQGSEA.

The chain combines TRBV21-1 with TRBJ2-1; no check of the table's D call, TRBD1, against the DNA was made. TRBV21-1 corresponds to a pseudogene. The CDR3 covers 16 residues. The CDR3 reads CASSKGDRGHGNEQFF. The CDR3 coding sequence is TGTGCCAGCAGCAAGGGCGACAGGGGGCATGGCAATGAGCAGTTCTTC.

The CDR3 region is CASSLAPTPSLVAAGELFF. Written as DNA, the CDR3 is TGTGCCAGCAGTTTAGCCCCTACCCCCTCATTAGTGGCGGCCGGGGAGCTGTTTTTT. This rearrangement joins TRBV28 to TRBJ2-2; no clear D gene. This CDR3 is 19 amino acids long. Germline V CDR1 and CDR2: MDHEN, SYDVKM. V dropped 2 bases and J dropped 6 bases, with 25 bases sitting between them.